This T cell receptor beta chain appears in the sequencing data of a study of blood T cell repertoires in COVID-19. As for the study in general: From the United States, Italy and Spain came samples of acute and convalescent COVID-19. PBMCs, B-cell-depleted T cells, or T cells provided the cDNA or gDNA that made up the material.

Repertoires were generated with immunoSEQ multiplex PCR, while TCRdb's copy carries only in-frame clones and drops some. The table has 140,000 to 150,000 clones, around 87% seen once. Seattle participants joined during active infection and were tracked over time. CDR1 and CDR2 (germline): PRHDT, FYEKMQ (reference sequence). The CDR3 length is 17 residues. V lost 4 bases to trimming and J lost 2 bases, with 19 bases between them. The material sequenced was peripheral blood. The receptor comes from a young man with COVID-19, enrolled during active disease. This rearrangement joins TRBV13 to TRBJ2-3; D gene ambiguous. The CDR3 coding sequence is TGTGCCAGCAGCTCCCCCCCGAGTGGTATCTTCACAGATACGCAGTATTTT. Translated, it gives CASSSPPSGIFTDTQYF.